This paragraph covers one TCR beta chain sequence. The antigen is undetermined. This sample is drawn from a study of vaccination and CD4 T cells after COVID-19. Study in general: Stimulation of the cells used overlapping spike peptide pools from SARS-CoV-2 and from the common cold coronaviruses HCoV-NL63, HCoV-OC43 and HCoV-229E. Each of the control cultures got a CEFX pool, an HIV-1 Nef pool, or no peptide.

The treatment denotes: approximately nine-day PBMC culture with coronavirus spike peptide pools or control peptides (ViraFEST assay). The Oncomine TCR Beta short-read assay was applied to DNA of cultured CD4+ T cells. Genomic DNA was extracted from cultured CD4+ T cells. TCRdb re-analysed the PCR reads in MiXCR, keeping a single row per CDR3 protein. The sample lists roughly 16,000 distinct CDR3 sequences, about 70% occurring once. CDR3 length: 13 amino acids. Trimming took 2 bases from V and 6 from J, leaving 9 bases between them. The chain joins TRBV12-3 or TRBV12-4 to TRBJ2-3; D gene ambiguous. The sequencing sample was made of CD4+ T cells from blood, cultured in vitro. The TCR comes from a human donor who had recovered from COVID-19. Here the CDR3 DNA reads TGTGCCAGCAGTTTATCCCCCACGGATACGCAGTATTTT. Protein sequence: CASSLSPTDTQYF.